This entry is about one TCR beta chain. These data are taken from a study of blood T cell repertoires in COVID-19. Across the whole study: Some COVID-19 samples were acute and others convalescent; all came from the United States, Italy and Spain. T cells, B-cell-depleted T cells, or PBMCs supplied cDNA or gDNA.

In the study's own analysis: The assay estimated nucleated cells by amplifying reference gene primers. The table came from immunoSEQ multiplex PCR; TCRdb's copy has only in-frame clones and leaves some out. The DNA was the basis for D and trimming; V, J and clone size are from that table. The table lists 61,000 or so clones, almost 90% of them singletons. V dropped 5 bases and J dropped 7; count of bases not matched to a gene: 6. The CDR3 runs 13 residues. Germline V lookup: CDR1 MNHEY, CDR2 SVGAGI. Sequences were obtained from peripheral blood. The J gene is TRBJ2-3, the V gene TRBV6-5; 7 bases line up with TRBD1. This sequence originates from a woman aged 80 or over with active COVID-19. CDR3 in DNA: TGTGCCAGCAGTCTAGGGGGCGAAAATACGCAGTATTTT. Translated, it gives CASSLGGENTQYF.